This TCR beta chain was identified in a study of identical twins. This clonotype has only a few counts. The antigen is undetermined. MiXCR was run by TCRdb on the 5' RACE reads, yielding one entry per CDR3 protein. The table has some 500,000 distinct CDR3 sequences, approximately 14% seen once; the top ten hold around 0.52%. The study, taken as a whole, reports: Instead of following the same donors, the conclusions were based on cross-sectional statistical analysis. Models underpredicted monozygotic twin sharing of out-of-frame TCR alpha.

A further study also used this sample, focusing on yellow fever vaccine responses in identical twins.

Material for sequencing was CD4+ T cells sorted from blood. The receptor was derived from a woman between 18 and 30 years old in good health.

CDR3 sequence (DNA): TGTGCCAGCAGTTTCGGACAGGCCTTAGCGGAGACCCAGTACTTC. Translated, it gives CASSFGQALAETQYF. V usage is TRBV27 and J usage is TRBJ2-5; 7 bases are a match to TRBD1. V gave up 3 bases and J gave up 5 bases; unmatched junction bases: 9. The CDR3 spans 15 residues. CDR1 is MNHEY, CDR2 SMNVEV, per germline (reference sequence).